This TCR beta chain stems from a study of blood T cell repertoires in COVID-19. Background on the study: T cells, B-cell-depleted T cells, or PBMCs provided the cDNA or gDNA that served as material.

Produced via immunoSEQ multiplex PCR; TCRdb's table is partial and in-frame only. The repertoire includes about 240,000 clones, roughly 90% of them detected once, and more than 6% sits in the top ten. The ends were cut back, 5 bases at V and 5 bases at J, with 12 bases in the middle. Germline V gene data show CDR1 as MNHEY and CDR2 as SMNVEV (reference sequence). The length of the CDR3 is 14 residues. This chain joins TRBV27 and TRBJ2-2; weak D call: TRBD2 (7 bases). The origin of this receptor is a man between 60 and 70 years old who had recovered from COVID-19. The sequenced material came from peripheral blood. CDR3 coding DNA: TGTGCCAGCAGTGTCGGGGGGCGGACCGGGGAGCTGTTTTTT. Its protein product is CASSVGGRTGELFF.